Presented here are 20 T cell receptor beta chains from one specimen sequenced in a study of blood T cell repertoires in COVID-19 (TCRdb year 2020). Libraries were made using the immunoSEQ multiplex PCR assay. Drawn from immuneACCESS, this table holds only the in-frame rearrangements with V and J called that TCRdb kept. Clones are partly lost; checked studies trace under half to an unresolved V gene and leave the rest unexplained. The sample has around 270,000 clones on record, roughly 90% of them singletons. Jointly, the top ten make up roughly 5.1% of the sample. The sequenced sample consisted of peripheral blood. The receptor source for this set is a middle-aged man with acute or convalescent COVID-19.

V is TRBV11-2 and J is TRBJ2-5; 8 bases are a match to TRBD1. This CDR3 is 17 amino acids long. Germline CDR1 reads SGHAT; CDR2 reads FQNNGV. Germline trimming cut 1 base from V and 2 bases from J; bases unmatched to any gene: 9. CDR3 amino acids: CASSLGSGQGGQETQYF. CDR3 sequence (DNA): TGTGCCAGCAGCTTAGGATCCGGACAGGGTGGGCAAGAGACCCAGTACTTC.

The genes are TRBV10-1 and TRBJ1-3; maybe TRBD1 (5 bases). The germline CDR1 and CDR2 sequences are WNHNN and SYGVQD (reference sequence). The CDR3 is 15 residues long. V was pared by 3 bases and J by 1 base, with 10 bases between. The CDR3 reads CASSDGTASGNTIYF. As DNA, the CDR3 is TGCGCCAGCAGTGACGGGACTGCTTCTGGAAACACCATATATTTT.

The J gene is TRBJ1-4, the V gene TRBV11-2, with D possibly being TRBD1 (6 bases). Germline assignment: CDR1 SGHAT and CDR2 FQNNGV. Trimming pared 4 bases from V and 5 bases from J, leaving 17 bases between. The CDR3 totals 16 residues. The CDR3 loop is CASSYPPGQMNEKLFF. CDR3 DNA: TGTGCCAGCAGCTATCCCCCGGGACAAATGAATGAAAAACTGTTTTTT.

This rearrangement joins TRBV6-5 to TRBJ1-5, with D unresolved. With 5 bases removed from V and 8 bases from J, the gap between germline ends came to 19 bases. CDR3 size: 15 residues. In germline, CDR1 is MNHEY, CDR2 SVGAGI. This chain's CDR3 is CASSQWETEEEPQHF. Written as DNA, the CDR3 is TGTGCCAGCAGTCAGTGGGAAACCGAGGAGGAGCCCCAGCATTTT.

The chain has TRBV6-6 and TRBJ1-2; 7 bases agree with TRBD1. CDR1 is MNHNY, CDR2 SVGAGI, per germline (reference sequence). With 6 bases clipped from V and 5 bases from J, the junction kept 9 bases outside the gene matches. The CDR3 consists of 14 residues. The CDR3 DNA is TGTGCCAGCAGCCTCCAGGGGGTCCGGTATGGCTACACCTTC. Its protein product is CASSLQGVRYGYTF.

This clone was detected a few times. This rearrangement joins TRBV7-2 to TRBJ2-4; TRBD2 is a possible D gene (5 bases). Germline V gene lookup returns CDR1 SGHTA and CDR2 FQGNSA. The CDR3 covers 14 residues. Trimming took 5 bases from V and 6 from J, leaving 14 bases between them. The CDR3 sequence: CASSHGLGINIQYF. In nucleotides, the CDR3 is TGTGCCAGCAGCCATGGACTGGGGATAAACATTCAGTACTTC.

The chain recombines TRBV5-4 with TRBJ1-1, with 10 bases aligning to TRBD1. Trimming removed 0 bases from V and 12 bases from J; junction bases left unmatched: 2. CDR1 is SGHNT and CDR2 is YYREEE in the germline V gene (reference sequence). The CDR3 has 12 amino acids. The CDR3 loop reads CASSLGTGGTFF. Written as DNA, the CDR3 is TGTGCCAGCAGCTTGGGGACAGGGGGAACTTTCTTT.

The rearrangement uses TRBV19 and TRBJ1-1; D perhaps matches TRBD1 (5 bases). CDR1 LNHDA and CDR2 SQIVND come from the germline V gene (reference sequence). Trimming took 4 bases from V and 3 from J, leaving 12 bases between them. The CDR3 runs to 14 residues. The DNA for the CDR3 is TGTGCCAGTAGTACAGGGCCCGTCGACACTGAAGCTTTCTTT. As protein: CASSTGPVDTEAFF.

The chain recombines TRBV6-1 with TRBJ2-7, with TRBD2 matching 10 bases. Germline trimming cut 2 bases from V and 2 bases from J; bases unmatched to any gene: 6. Germline V lookup: CDR1 MNHNS, CDR2 SASEGT. The CDR3 covers 16 residues. The CDR3 sequence is CASSETPSGGPYEQYF. The CDR3 bases are TGTGCCAGCAGTGAAACCCCTAGCGGGGGACCCTACGAGCAGTACTTC.

The chain employs TRBV6-5 and TRBJ2-4; D gene unclear. The CDR3 runs to 14 residues. Germline CDR1 is MNHEY and CDR2 is SVGAGI. V was shortened by 5 bases and J by 1 base, with 9 bases between the two germline ends. CDR3 bases: TGTGCCAGCAGTAGCAGGTGGGCCAAAAACATTCAGTACTTC. Its protein product is CASSSRWAKNIQYF.

J is TRBJ1-6 and V is TRBV12-3 or TRBV12-4; D not resolved. The V gene lost 5 bases and the J gene lost 9 bases, with 11 bases spanning the gap. The CDR3 extends over 13 amino acids. The CDR3 bases are TGTGCCAGCAGTACGGGTGAGGCTTCACCCCTCCACTTT. This codes for CASSTGEASPLHF.

The count of this clone is one. V gene TRBV5-5 combines with J gene TRBJ1-1, with TRBD1 as a possible D gene (6 bases). In germline, CDR1 is SGHKS, CDR2 YYEKEE (reference sequence). The CDR3 sequence is 13 residues long. V was pared by 10 bases and J by 1 base, with 14 bases between. CDR3 DNA sequence: TGTGCCTCGGCATGGGGGCGGAACACTGAAGCTTTCTTT. Translated, it gives CASAWGRNTEAFF.

This chain uses TRBV2 with TRBJ2-2; maybe TRBD1 (6 bases). Germline V lookup: CDR1 SNHLY, CDR2 FYNNEI. Trimming cost V 7 bases and J 0 bases, with 21 bases left between them. The CDR3 consists of 18 residues. The CDR3 loop is CASKGTRTDLTNTGELFF. DNA for the CDR3: TGTGCCAGCAAAGGGACGAGGACAGATTTAACGAACACCGGGGAGCTGTTTTTT.

The chain couples TRBV5-1 to TRBJ2-7; 7 bases match TRBD1. Losses at the gene ends were 4 bases for V and 0 bases for J; bases not matched to a gene: 7. The germline V gene has CDR1 SGHRS and CDR2 YFSETQ. This CDR3 contains 15 residues. CDR3 nucleotide sequence: TGCGCCAGCAGCGGTCGGGACAGTTTCTCCTACGAGCAGTACTTC. Its translation is CASSGRDSFSYEQYF.

V is TRBV6-6 and J is TRBJ2-1; 8 bases fit TRBD1. Germline CDR1 is MNHNY and CDR2 is SVGAGI (reference sequence). V lost 3 bases and J lost 8; bases outside the gene matches: 12. The CDR3 runs 16 residues. For the CDR3, the DNA is TGTGCCAGCAGTTATAGGGGACAGGCAGGCGGGGATGAGCAGTTCTTC. It specifies CASSYRGQAGGDEQFF.

The genes are TRBV6-6 and TRBJ2-4; weak D call: TRBD1 (6 bases). The CDR3 contains 13 residues. V was cut by 0 bases and J by 12 bases, with 12 bases left in between. Germline CDR1 and CDR2: MNHNY and SVGAGI (reference sequence). The CDR3 reads CASSYSLQGHQYF. CDR3 bases: TGTGCCAGCAGTTACTCACTACAGGGTCATCAGTACTTC.

In DNA form, the CDR3 reads TGTGCCAGCAGCTTGGACAGGGGGAGTGAAGCTTTCTTT. It specifies CASSLDRGSEAFF. V and J are TRBV5-4 and TRBJ1-1; 8 nucleotides match TRBD1. Trimming removed 0 bases from V and 7 bases from J; junction bases left unmatched: 2. CDR1 is SGHNT, CDR2 YYREEE, per germline (reference sequence). The CDR3 has 13 amino acids.

The genes are TRBV6-5 and TRBJ2-7; 7 bases fit TRBD1. V lost 6 bases, J lost 0 bases, and 8 bases stayed unmatched. CDR1 and CDR2 (germline): MNHEY, SVGAGI. This CDR3 region has 15 residues. The CDR3 sequence: CASRRTGESSYEQYF. The CDR3 DNA reads TGTGCCAGCAGGCGAACAGGGGAGAGCTCCTACGAGCAGTACTTC.

This clone was picked up a small number of times. The rearrangement joins TRBV9 to TRBJ2-1; 8 bases align to TRBD2. The germline CDR1 and CDR2 sequences are SGDLS and YYNGEE. CDR3 length equals 16 residues. J was trimmed by 0 bases and V by 4 bases; bases with no gene match: 6. CDR3 sequence reads: CASSFRGGHSYNEQFF. The CDR3 DNA reads as TGTGCCAGCAGCTTTCGCGGGGGGCACTCCTACAATGAGCAGTTCTTC.

V gene TRBV30 combines with J gene TRBJ2-7; TRBD2 matches 11 bases. This CDR3 spans 17 amino acids. Germline trimming cut 1 base from V and 0 bases from J; bases unmatched to any gene: 8. The V gene's germline CDR1 is GTSNPN and CDR2 SVGIG (reference sequence). The CDR3 DNA follows: TGTGCCTGGAGTGCGGGACTAGCGGTTTCTAGCTCCTACGAGCAGTACTTC. Translation gives CAWSAGLAVSSSYEQYF.